Below are 27 T cell receptor beta chains sequenced from a single sample in a study of shared clonotypes between healthy human individuals. The protocol was immunoSEQ multiplex PCR, while the TCRdb copy is restricted to in-frame clones and leaves out a portion. The sample lists around 550,000 clones, around 95% occurring once. Naive-designated CD8 cells lacked CD45RO, were positively enriched for CCR7, and omitted terminally differentiated effector memory CD45RA+ cells. The source material was naive CD8+ T cells sorted from blood. Receptors were obtained from a woman in her 30s in good health.

The J gene is TRBJ2-7, the V gene TRBV28; 9 bases line up with TRBD2. The V and J ends lost 7 bases and 5 bases, in that order; junction bases with no gene match: 12. The germline V gene has CDR1 MDHEN and CDR2 SYDVKM. CDR3 length equals 15 residues. The CDR3 loop reads CASNGLAGGPDEQYF. The CDR3 nucleotides read TGTGCCAGCAACGGTTTGGCGGGAGGGCCGGACGAGCAGTACTTC.

The chain combines TRBV7-6 with TRBJ2-1; a weak D match, TRBD2 (6 bases). CDR3 length: 15 amino acids. V shed 2 bases and J shed 7 bases, with 15 bases lying between them. CDR1 is SGHVS, CDR2 FNYEAQ, per germline. CDR3 protein: CASSLPGEGSNEQFF. The CDR3, as DNA: TGTGCCAGCAGCTTACCGGGAGAGGGATCGAATGAGCAGTTCTTC.

The CDR3 DNA sequence: TGTGCCACGGGCGGGACAGGCCGTAGCGGGCGGCTAAGTGAGCAGTACTTC. Translation: CATGGTGRSGRLSEQYF. The V call is TRBV2, the J call TRBJ2-7; perhaps TRBD1 as D (8 bases). The CDR3 sequence is 17 residues long. V was cut by 10 bases and J by 7 bases, with 32 bases left in between. Germline V gene data show CDR1 as SNHLY and CDR2 as FYNNEI.

The rearrangement joins TRBV4-1 to TRBJ2-4; 8 bases line up with TRBD1. CDR3 length: 18 amino acids. Germline loops: CDR1 MGHRA, CDR2 YSYEKL. The V gene end was trimmed by 2 bases and the J gene end by 4 bases; junction bases not matched to a gene: 13. The CDR3 region is CASSQSTYTGTGKNIQYF. In DNA form, the CDR3 reads TGCGCCAGCAGCCAAAGTACGTACACGGGGACAGGAAAAAACATTCAGTACTTC.

The chain joins TRBV6-5 to TRBJ2-7; D is possibly TRBD2 (6 bases). With 6 bases removed from V and 1 base from J, the gap between germline ends came to 16 bases. CDR1 is MNHEY, CDR2 SVGAGI, per germline. This CDR3 comprises 15 residues. The CDR3 nucleotides read TGTGCCAGCAGCCCCCGGGATAGCGGATCCTACGAGCAGTACTTC. Protein product: CASSPRDSGSYEQYF.

The chain couples TRBV2 to TRBJ2-7, with 12 bases aligning to TRBD2. The germline gives CDR1 SNHLY, CDR2 FYNNEI. V shed 11 bases and J 3 bases; nucleotides not matched to a gene: 5. This CDR3 has 13 amino acids. In nucleotides, the CDR3 is TGTGCCTGCAAGGGACTAGCGGGCTACGAGCAGTACTTC. The encoded protein is CACKGLAGYEQYF.

This chain connects TRBV9 to TRBJ2-7; 11 bases are shared with TRBD2. The V and J ends lost 4 bases and 4 bases, in that order; junction bases with no gene match: 1. The CDR3 is 13 residues long. CDR1 and CDR2 (germline): SGDLS, YYNGEE. The CDR3 loop is CASSPSGRYEQYF. In DNA, the CDR3 is TGTGCCAGCAGCCCTAGCGGGAGGTACGAGCAGTACTTC.

The rearrangement links TRBV5-6 to TRBJ2-7, with a tentative D call TRBD2 (5 bases). The V end was cut by 0 bases, the J end by 5 bases, with 15 bases between. In germline, CDR1 is SGHDT, CDR2 YYEEEE. The CDR3 runs to 15 residues. CDR3 bases: TGTGCCAGCAGCTTGGCCGGTATCAAGCGGAACGAGCAGTACTTC. Its protein product is CASSLAGIKRNEQYF.

The chain carries TRBV27 and TRBJ2-2, with 7 bases matching TRBD2. Trimming at V came to 0 bases and at J to 1 base, leaving 2 bases not matched to a gene. This CDR3 is 16 amino acids long. Germline values: CDR1 MNHEY, CDR2 SMNVEV (reference sequence). The CDR3: CASSLSPGGNTGELFF. The CDR3 nucleotides read TGTGCCAGCAGTTTATCCCCGGGAGGGAACACCGGGGAGCTGTTTTTT.

On this clone: In the same sample, other DNA sequences code for this CDR3. The rearrangement joins TRBV6-6 to TRBJ2-7; 9 bases are a match to TRBD2. V shed 6 bases and J 3 bases; nucleotides not matched to a gene: 3. Germline V gives CDR1 MNHNY, CDR2 SVGAGI (reference sequence). The CDR3 sequence is 13 residues long. The CDR3 nucleotides are TGTGCCAGCAGCTCGACTAGCGGCTACGAGCAGTACTTC. Encoded protein: CASSSTSGYEQYF.

The rearrangement joins TRBV27 to TRBJ2-5; 11 positions match TRBD2. Per the germline V gene, CDR1 is MNHEY and CDR2 is SMNVEV (reference sequence). The CDR3 is made up of 13 amino acids. V was pared by 6 bases and J by 6 bases, with 3 bases of the junction left unmatched. The CDR3 region is CASSPTSGKTQYF. The CDR3 nucleotides are TGTGCCAGCAGCCCGACTAGCGGGAAGACCCAGTACTTC.

The J gene is TRBJ1-4, the V gene TRBV6-5, with 7 bases fitting TRBD1. The germline gives CDR1 MNHEY, CDR2 SVGAGI. V gave up 4 bases and J gave up 4 bases; unmatched junction bases: 9. This CDR3 region has 16 residues. CDR3 sequence: CASSFTGEGVNEKLFF. For the CDR3, the DNA is TGTGCCAGCAGTTTTACAGGGGAGGGGGTTAATGAAAAACTGTTTTTT.

V usage is TRBV12-5 and J usage is TRBJ2-1; 9 bases fit TRBD1. CDR1 and CDR2 (germline): LGHNT, FRNRAP. This CDR3 region has 17 residues. The J segment lost 2 bases and the V segment lost 3 bases, leaving 8 bases of the junction unmatched. CDR3 in amino acids: CASGFGDRVGPYNEQFF. Written as DNA, the CDR3 is TGTGCTAGTGGTTTCGGGGACAGGGTCGGCCCCTACAATGAGCAGTTCTTC.

The CDR3 is CASSITADGWTGELFF. The CDR3 DNA reads as TGTGCCAGTAGTATAACGGCCGACGGATGGACCGGGGAGCTGTTTTTT. The J gene is TRBJ2-2, the V gene TRBV19; D gene uncertain. Trimming removed 2 bases at V and 5 bases at J, with 15 bases between. The CDR3 spans 16 residues. CDR1 and CDR2 from the germline V gene are LNHDA and SQIVND (reference sequence).

This clone occurred once. This chain uses TRBV5-6 with TRBJ1-5; tentative D call: TRBD2 (6 bases). The end of the DNA aligns better with TRBJ2-3, so the J call may be wrong. Germline loops: CDR1 SGHDT, CDR2 YYEEEE. The CDR3 length is 15 residues. The chain's CDR3 is CASSLGGVWNQPQYF. CDR3 coding DNA: TGTGCCAGCAGCTTGGGCGGGGTCTGGAATCAGCCCCAGTATTTT.

The J gene is TRBJ2-2, the V gene TRBV5-8, with 10 positions matching TRBD2. CDR3 length: 16 amino acids. The J segment lost 4 bases and the V segment lost 3 bases, leaving 6 bases of the junction unmatched. Per germline, CDR1 SGHTS and CDR2 YDEGEE. CDR3 nucleotide sequence: TGTGCCAGCAGCTCCGGACTAGCGGTCTTCACCGGGGAGCTGTTTTTT. Translating it yields CASSSGLAVFTGELFF.

This sequence joins TRBV29-1 and TRBJ2-1, with D tentatively TRBD2 (6 bases). The CDR3 is made up of 16 amino acids. V gave up 4 bases and J gave up 2 bases, with 18 bases separating them. Germline CDR1 is SQVTM and CDR2 is ANQGSEA. The CDR3 bases are TGCAGCGTTGTCAGGAGAGGGGACTCGACCTACAATGAGCAGTTCTTC. This encodes CSVVRRGDSTYNEQFF.

The chain couples TRBV27 to TRBJ2-1, with 9 bases matching TRBD2. CDR1 and CDR2 from the germline V gene are MNHEY and SMNVEV (reference sequence). This CDR3 is 15 amino acids long. With V trimmed by 7 bases and J by 0 bases, 4 bases remained unmatched. The CDR3 sequence: CASNPAGGSYNEQFF. In nucleotides, the CDR3 is TGTGCCAGCAACCCAGCGGGGGGCTCCTACAATGAGCAGTTCTTC.

The rearrangement uses TRBV13 and TRBJ1-1, with 9 bases that match TRBD1. This CDR3 contains 14 residues. The V and J ends lost 8 bases and 1 base, in that order; junction bases with no gene match: 5. Germline assignment: CDR1 PRHDT and CDR2 FYEKMQ (reference sequence). For the CDR3, the DNA is TGTGCCAGCGGGGGACAGGGAAGGAACACTGAAGCTTTCTTT. It is translated as CASGGQGRNTEAFF. The full variable domain, completed using reference TRBV13 and TRBJ1-1, is AAGVIQSPRHLIKEKRETATLKCYPIPRHDTVYWYQQGPGQDPQFLISFYEKMQSDKGSIPDRFSAQQFSDYHSELNMSSLELGDSALYFCASGGQGRNTEAFFGQGTRLTVV.

J is TRBJ2-7 and V is TRBV11-2, with a weak D call TRBD1 (5 bases). Deletions cut 7 bases from V and 0 bases from J, with 10 bases between. CDR1 SGHAT and CDR2 FQNNGV come from the germline V gene. The CDR3 is 13 residues long. In DNA, the CDR3 is TGTGCCAGCACTGACAGTTTCTCCTACGAGCAGTACTTC. It encodes CASTDSFSYEQYF.

The chain couples TRBV7-8 to TRBJ2-1; 8 nucleotides align to TRBD2. Losses at the gene ends were 5 bases for V and 2 bases for J; bases not matched to a gene: 11. The CDR3 runs to 17 residues. The germline CDR1 and CDR2 sequences are SGHVS and FQNEAQ. CDR3 coding DNA: TGTGCCAGCAGCAAAAGCGCGGGACTAGGCCCCTACAATGAGCAGTTCTTC. Translation: CASSKSAGLGPYNEQFF.

The chain links TRBV7-9 to TRBJ2-5, with TRBD2 as a possible D gene (5 bases). The last part of the DNA fits TRBJ2-7 better; the J call may be wrong. This CDR3 has 13 residues. Germline V gene lookup returns CDR1 SEHNR and CDR2 FQNEAQ (reference sequence). This chain's CDR3 is CASSSSGDYEQYF. CDR3 DNA sequence: TGTGCCAGCAGCTCCTCCGGGGACTACGAGCAGTACTTC.

This clone has a handful of counts. The chain has TRBV6-1 and TRBJ2-1; D is perhaps TRBD2 (5 bases). The CDR3 has 15 amino acids. V was pared by 1 base and J by 4 bases, with 11 bases between. Germline assignment: CDR1 MNHNS and CDR2 SASEGT. The CDR3 DNA reads as TGTGCCAGCAGTGAAGAAGCTAGCCCTTACAATGAGCAGTTCTTC. Translated: CASSEEASPYNEQFF.

The rearrangement links TRBV7-8 to TRBJ1-4; D remains unclear. There are 14 residues in the CDR3. V was clipped by 2 bases and J by 7 bases, with 11 bases between them. Germline values: CDR1 SGHVS, CDR2 FQNEAQ. This CDR3 is CASSLWGDGEKLFF. In DNA form, the CDR3 reads TGTGCCAGCAGCTTATGGGGTGATGGTGAAAAACTGTTTTTT.

The chain uses TRBV28 and TRBJ1-5; 9 bases match TRBD1. With V trimmed by 5 bases and J by 3 bases, 14 bases remained unmatched. Per the germline V gene, CDR1 is MDHEN and CDR2 is SYDVKM. The CDR3 covers 18 residues. CDR3 in amino acids: CASSRDRVVGPDNQPQHF. The CDR3 DNA sequence: TGTGCCAGCAGTCGGGACAGGGTCGTGGGGCCCGACAATCAGCCCCAGCATTTT.

V is TRBV14 and J is TRBJ2-5; no firm D call. CDR3 length equals 17 residues. Per the germline V gene, CDR1 is SGHDN and CDR2 is FVKESK. Between the trimmed V and J ends, which lost 0 bases and 1 base, there was a span of 15 bases. CDR3 region: CASSQDPRRIGQETQYF. CDR3 nucleotide sequence: TGTGCCAGCAGCCAAGACCCGCGCCGCATAGGCCAAGAGACCCAGTACTTC.

V gene TRBV27 combines with J gene TRBJ1-5, with D maybe TRBD1 (6 bases). The CDR3 totals 13 residues. Trimming took 4 bases from V and 7 from J, leaving 11 bases between them. Germline V lookup: CDR1 MNHEY, CDR2 SMNVEV (reference sequence). The CDR3 bases are TGTGCCAGCAGTTGGGCAGGGGACCAGCCCCAGCATTTT. Protein: CASSWAGDQPQHF.